Below are 17 T cell receptor beta chains sequenced from a single sample in a study of low-dose radiotherapy and immunotherapy resistance in tumors. Primers used for first-strand cDNA, a TRAV- and TRBV-specific set, covered both alpha and beta chains. TCRs underwent around 18 PCR cycles of amplification with a constant-region primer and V-primer adapter. TCRdb independently ran MiXCR on the reads; one entry per CDR3 protein. The sample holds about 82,000 distinct CDR3 sequences, approximately 17% seen once. Time point described: before trial treatment. The sequences come from PBMCs, collected before treatment. The receptor source for this set is a male donor with prostate cancer.

This clonotype was seen repeatedly, ten times or more. The chain has TRBV28 and TRBJ2-1; D possibly matches TRBD1 or TRBD2 (5 bases each). The CDR3 spans 17 residues. Deletions cut 6 bases from V and 0 bases from J, with 18 bases between. From germline, CDR1 is MDHEN and CDR2 SYDVKM. CDR3 residues: CASRPPGPTLSYNEQFF. CDR3 coding DNA: TGTGCCAGCAGGCCCCCGGGACCAACGCTCTCCTACAATGAGCAGTTCTTC.

Concerning this clonotype itself: A read error is the likely source, as a far larger clone sits one nucleotide away. The chain combines TRBV6-8 with TRBJ1-4; D unresolved. The length of the CDR3 is 17 residues. The germline V gene has CDR1 MNHGY and CDR2 SAAAGT. CDR3 amino acids: CASSYSIPQPGNGKLFF. In DNA, the CDR3 is TGTGCCAGCAGTTACTCGATACCCCAACCGGGGAATGGAAAACTGTTTTTT.

This clonotype was picked up a small number of times. The chain recombines TRBV11-3 with TRBJ2-3; perhaps TRBD1 as D (5 bases). Germline V gene sequence: CDR1 SGHNT, CDR2 YENEEA. This CDR3 comprises 13 residues. The V end was cut by 2 bases, the J end by 6 bases, with 9 bases between. The CDR3 region is CASSLMWGDTQYF. The CDR3 DNA reads as TGTGCCAGCAGCTTAATGTGGGGCGATACGCAGTATTTT.

Regarding this clonotype: A far larger clone differs by one base, so this is likely a read error. In nucleotides, the CDR3 is TGTGCCAGCAGTTACTCGTGCCCCCCGGAGTACAATGAGCAGTTCTTC. Translation: CASSYSCPPEYNEQFF. The chain joins TRBV6-8 to TRBJ2-1; D gene unclear. V lost 0 bases, J lost 4 bases, and 13 bases lay in between. CDR3 length: 16 residues. Germline lookup yields CDR1 MNHGY and CDR2 SAAAGT.

The sample holds one count of this clonotype. V is TRBV29-1 and J is TRBJ2-3; weak D call: TRBD2 (5 bases). Germline CDR1 is SQVTM and CDR2 is ANQGSEA. The V end was cut by 5 bases, the J end by 2 bases, with 8 bases between. CDR3 length equals 12 residues. Here the CDR3 reads CSVNGNTDTQYF. As DNA, the CDR3 is TGCAGCGTTAACGGGAACACAGATACGCAGTATTTT.

This clonotype has a handful of counts. This likely came from a read error, as a far larger clone is one base away. This chain uses TRBV13 with TRBJ2-4; TRBD2 matches at 11 bases. The CDR3 extends over 12 amino acids. CDR1 and CDR2 from the germline V gene are PRHDT and FYEKMQ (reference sequence). V was clipped by 8 bases and J by 13 bases; unmatched bases: 7. CDR3 loop: CASGTSGNEQYF. In DNA, the CDR3 is TGTGCCAGCGGGACTAGCGGAAATGAGCAGTACTTC.

This clonotype was seen repeatedly, ten times or more. Here the CDR3 reads CASSPRTASGANVLTF. CDR3 nucleotides: TGTGCCAGCAGCCCCCGTACGGCTTCTGGGGCCAACGTCCTGACTTTC. The chain combines TRBV3-1 with TRBJ2-6, with no clear D. With 4 bases removed from V and 1 base from J, the gap between germline ends came to 11 bases. Per germline, CDR1 LGHDT and CDR2 YNNKEL (reference sequence). CDR3 length: 16 residues.

This clonotype was counted a single time. A far bigger clonotype differs at one base, so this is likely a read error. The chain is built from TRBV7-8 and TRBJ2-1; 8 nucleotides align to TRBD1. The CDR3 is 15 residues long. The V segment lost 3 bases and the J segment 6 bases; nucleotides outside the gene matches: 7. Germline-derived CDR1 and CDR2 are SGHVS and FQNEAQ. The CDR3 region has the DNA TGTGCCAGCAGCTTTGGGGACAGGTACCCCAATGAGCAGTTCTTC. Translation gives CASSFGDRYPNEQFF.

The rearrangement joins TRBV20-1 to TRBJ1-4; D perhaps matches TRBD1 (6 bases). The CDR3 contains 13 residues. Germline V gene lookup returns CDR1 DFQATT and CDR2 SNEGSKA (reference sequence). Trimming stripped 3 bases from V and 5 bases from J, with 10 bases between. As DNA, the CDR3 is TGCAGTGCTAGGGGAGGGGGGAATGAAAAACTGTTTTTT. Translated, it gives CSARGGGNEKLFF.

This clonotype has a count of ten or more. The chain couples TRBV7-2 to TRBJ2-5, with 7 bases matching TRBD2. Germline lookup yields CDR1 SGHTA and CDR2 FQGNSA. The CDR3 consists of 14 residues. V trimming: 5 bases; J trimming: 4 bases; junction bases outside the gene matches: 7. Here the CDR3 DNA reads TGTGCCAGCAGCCCCGGGGGGAGGCCAGAGACCCAGTACTTC. It encodes CASSPGGRPETQYF.

The CDR3 region has the DNA TGTGCCAGCAGCCTAGGGACAGGGGGGGGCGCGTATGAGCAGTTCTTC. Protein product: CASSLGTGGGAYEQFF. The chain uses TRBV5-6 and TRBJ2-1; the match to TRBD1 covers 11 bases. With V trimmed by 4 bases and J by 8 bases, 11 bases remained unmatched. This CDR3 region has 16 residues. Germline CDR1 reads SGHDT; CDR2 reads YYEEEE.

In this sample, this clonotype turned up a few times. This chain joins TRBV19 and TRBJ2-1, with 8 bases lining up with TRBD1. With 5 bases clipped from V and 7 bases from J, the junction kept 13 bases outside the gene matches. This CDR3 has 16 amino acids. Germline CDR1 reads LNHDA; CDR2 reads SQIVND (reference sequence). The CDR3 bases are TGTGCCAGTAGTGTACAGGGACAGGTTATTTTGAATGAGCAGTTCTTC. Translated: CASSVQGQVILNEQFF.

This clonotype was seen at least ten times. The rearrangement joins TRBV12-3 or TRBV12-4 to TRBJ2-5, with 12 bases identical to TRBD2. J was trimmed by 2 bases and V by 3 bases; bases with no gene match: 1. This CDR3 is built from 15 residues. CDR3 sequence (DNA): TGTGCCAGCAGTTTCGGACTAGCGGGACAAGAGACCCAGTACTTC. Protein: CASSFGLAGQETQYF.

Many counts were recorded for this clonotype. This chain joins TRBV5-1 and TRBJ2-1; maybe TRBD2 (6 bases). CDR3 length equals 15 residues. CDR1 and CDR2 from the germline V gene are SGHRS and YFSETQ. V was clipped by 3 bases and J by 6 bases, with 16 bases between them. CDR3 nucleotides: TGCGCCAGCAGCTCGGGAGAAATACAAGGCAATGAGCAGTTCTTC. It encodes CASSSGEIQGNEQFF.

This clonotype was counted many times. V usage is TRBV28 and J usage is TRBJ2-7; 10 bases agree with TRBD2. J lost 1 base, V lost 5 bases, and 2 bases had no gene match. This CDR3 has 14 amino acids. The germline V gene has CDR1 MDHEN and CDR2 SYDVKM. The CDR3 coding sequence is TGTGCCAGCAGTCTAGCGGGAGTGTCCTACGAGCAGTACTTC. It codes for CASSLAGVSYEQYF.

The chain couples TRBV15 to TRBJ1-5; D perhaps matches TRBD1 (5 bases). V lost 0 bases, J lost 9 bases, and 21 bases lay in between. The CDR3 consists of 17 residues. Germline CDR1 and CDR2: LNHNV and YYDKDF (reference sequence). Here the CDR3 reads CATSRELEGLGAPPQHF. CDR3 in DNA: TGTGCCACCAGCAGAGAACTAGAGGGGTTGGGTGCGCCGCCCCAGCATTTT.

This clonotype has at least ten counts. The V gene is TRBV7-2, the J gene TRBJ2-7; 10 bases fit TRBD1. CDR1 SGHTA and CDR2 FQGNSA come from the germline V gene. After removal of 5 bases from V and 6 bases from J, the junction contained 1 base not matched to a gene. The CDR3 has 12 residues. This chain's CDR3 is CASSRTGGEQYF. The CDR3 coding sequence is TGTGCCAGCAGCCGGACAGGGGGCGAGCAGTACTTC.